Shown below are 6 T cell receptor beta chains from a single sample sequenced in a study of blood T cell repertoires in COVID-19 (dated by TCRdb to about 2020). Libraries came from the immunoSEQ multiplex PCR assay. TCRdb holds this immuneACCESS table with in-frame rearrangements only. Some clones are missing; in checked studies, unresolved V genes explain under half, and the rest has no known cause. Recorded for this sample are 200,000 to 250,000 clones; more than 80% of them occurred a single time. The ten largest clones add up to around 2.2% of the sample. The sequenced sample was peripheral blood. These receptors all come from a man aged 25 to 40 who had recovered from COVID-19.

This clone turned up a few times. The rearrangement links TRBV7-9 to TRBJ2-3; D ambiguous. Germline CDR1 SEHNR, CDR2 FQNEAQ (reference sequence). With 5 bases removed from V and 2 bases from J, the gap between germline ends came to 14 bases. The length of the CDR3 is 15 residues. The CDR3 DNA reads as TGTGCCAGCAGCGAGGTCGTCGGGTTCACAGATACGCAGTATTTT. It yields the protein CASSEVVGFTDTQYF.

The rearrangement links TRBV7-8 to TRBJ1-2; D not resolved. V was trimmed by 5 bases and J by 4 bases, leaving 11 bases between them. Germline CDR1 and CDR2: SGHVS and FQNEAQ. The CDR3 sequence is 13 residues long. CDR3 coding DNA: TGTGCCAGCAGCACCATCAGTGTCTATGGCTACACCTTC. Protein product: CASSTISVYGYTF.

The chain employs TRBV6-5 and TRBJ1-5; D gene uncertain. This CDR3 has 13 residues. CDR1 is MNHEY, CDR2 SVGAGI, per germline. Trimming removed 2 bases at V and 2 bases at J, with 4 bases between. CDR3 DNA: TGTGCCAGCAGTTACCGGGGCAATCAGCCCCAGCATTTT. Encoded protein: CASSYRGNQPQHF.

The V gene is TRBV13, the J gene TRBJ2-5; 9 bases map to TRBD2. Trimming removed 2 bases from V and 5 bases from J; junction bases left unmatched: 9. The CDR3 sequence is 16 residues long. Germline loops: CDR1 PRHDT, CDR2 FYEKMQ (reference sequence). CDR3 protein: CASSLTSGGPGETQYF. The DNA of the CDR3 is TGTGCCAGCAGCTTAACCAGCGGGGGGCCGGGGGAGACCCAGTACTTC.

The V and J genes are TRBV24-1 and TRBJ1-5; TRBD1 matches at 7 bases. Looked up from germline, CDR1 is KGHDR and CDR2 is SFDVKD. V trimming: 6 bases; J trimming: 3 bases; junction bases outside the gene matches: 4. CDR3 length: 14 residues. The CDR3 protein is CATSIQGNNQPQHF. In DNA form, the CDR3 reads TGTGCCACCAGTATACAGGGGAACAATCAGCCCCAGCATTTT.

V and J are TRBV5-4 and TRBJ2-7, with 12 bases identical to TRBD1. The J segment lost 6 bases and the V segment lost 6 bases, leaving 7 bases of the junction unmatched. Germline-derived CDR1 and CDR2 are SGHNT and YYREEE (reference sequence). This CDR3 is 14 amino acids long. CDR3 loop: CASTPGQGAGEQYF. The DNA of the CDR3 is TGTGCCAGCACCCCGGGACAGGGGGCTGGCGAGCAGTACTTC. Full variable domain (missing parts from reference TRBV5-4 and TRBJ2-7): ETGVTQSPTHLIKTRGQQVTLRCSSQSGHNTVSWYQQALGQGPQFIFQYYREEENGRGNFPPRFSGLQFPNYSSELNVNALELDDSALYLCASTPGQGAGEQYFGPGTRLTVT.